This T cell receptor beta chain is drawn from a study of blood T cells in healthy people across ages. With a J-beta primer mix and a sample-barcoded 5' primer, a second PCR ran about 6 to 11 cycles. TCRdb ran MiXCR on the 5' RACE reads and lists one entry per CDR3 protein. The repertoire consists of hundreds of thousands of distinct CDR3 sequences, with around 31% occurring once and the leading ten covering 15% to 19%. This clonotype has at least ten counts. Its antigen remains unidentified. A read error is possible here, since a much larger clone lies one base away. Overall study findings and caveats: Naive T cell percentage strongly correlated with TCR beta diversity. Diversity figures derived from one million T cells were judged to underestimate the true value. A greater number of naive CD4+ cells and higher diversity distinguished long-lived donors from aged donors.

Peripheral blood, around 10 milliliters per donor, was collected. Germline lookup yields CDR1 SGHAT and CDR2 FQNNGV. V was trimmed by 7 bases and J by 11 bases, leaving 17 bases between them. The CDR3 has 12 amino acids. V and J are TRBV11-2 and TRBJ2-5; D remains ambiguous. Material for sequencing was blood. This clonotype was sampled from a woman aged 80 or older in good health. CDR3 nucleotides: TGTGCCAGCACCCTTAGGTTCTCTGAGCAGTACTTC. Its protein is CASTLRFSEQYF.